The 5 T cell receptor beta chains reported below all come from one sample, sequenced in a study of Graves' ophthalmopathy and Graves' hyperthyroidism listed by TCRdb under 2018. The sequencer listed for this sample is Illumina HiSeq 2000. For repertoire sequencing, TCR beta CDR3 regions were amplified from RNA transcripts. HTBI primers and the Qiagen OneStep RT-PCR kit were used in a first-round RT-PCR, which was followed by a second-round multiplex PCR, size selection and purification. TCRdb's own reprocessing of the public reads used fastp at Q25 and MiXCR and kept productive beta chains. Identical CDR3 protein sequences are pooled into one entry, listed with their most common genes and DNA. The sample includes 400,000 or so distinct CDR3 sequences, with approximately 15% observed a single time. The ten largest account for roughly 7% of the sample. Sequencing was done on a sample of peripheral blood. These receptors all come from a woman aged 18-29 years with stable Graves' hyperthyroidism. Donor details come from another sample of the same person, matched by shared clones.

This clonotype occurred many times. The J gene is TRBJ1-1, the V gene TRBV7-3, with D perhaps TRBD1 (5 bases). The CDR3 contains 16 residues. Germline CDR1 is SGHTA and CDR2 is FQGTGA. The V end lost 5 bases, the J end lost 0 bases, and 16 bases lay between the germline ends. The CDR3 reads CASSPEAGLMNTEAFF. The CDR3 region has the DNA TGTGCCAGCAGCCCGGAGGCAGGGCTTATGAACACTGAAGCTTTCTTT.

This clonotype showed up just a few times. J is TRBJ1-2 and V is TRBV20-1, with 9 bases aligning to TRBD1. The germline V gene has CDR1 DFQATT and CDR2 SNEGSKA (reference sequence). This CDR3 has 18 residues. The CDR3 DNA sequence: TGCAGGAAGGGAATACAGGGGGCCCTCTTCCCTTCGACCTATGGCTACACCTTC. Amino acid sequence: CRKGIQGALFPSTYGYTF.

This clonotype was detected ten times or more. This rearrangement joins TRBV7-2 to TRBJ1-1; no reliable D call. The CDR3 is 15 amino acids. The germline V gene encodes CDR1 SGHTA and CDR2 FQGNSA. Trimming took off 1 base at V and 1 base at J, with 10 bases between the two ends. The CDR3: CASSLDPYGNTEAFF. In DNA, the CDR3 is TGTGCCAGCAGCTTAGACCCGTACGGGAACACTGAAGCTTTCTTT.

This clonotype was seen ten or more times. V gene TRBV12-5 combines with J gene TRBJ1-1; D may be TRBD1 (6 bases). The germline CDR1 and CDR2 sequences are LGHNT and FRNRAP. V gave up 1 base and J gave up 11 bases, with 14 bases separating them. There are 13 residues in the CDR3. The CDR3 bases are TGTGCTAGTGGTTTGGAAGGGGGAAACGTGGCTTTCTTT. Translated: CASGLEGGNVAFF.

This clonotype was counted many times. The rearrangement joins TRBV6-5 to TRBJ2-7; D perhaps matches TRBD2 (5 bases). The CDR3 is made up of 13 amino acids. Trimming removed 5 bases at V and 1 base at J, with 9 bases between. Germline CDR1 is MNHEY and CDR2 is SVGAGI. CDR3 region: CASSPTSSYEQYF. DNA for the CDR3: TGTGCCAGCAGTCCTACTAGTTCCTACGAGCAGTACTTC.